This T cell receptor beta chain is from a study of Ad26.COV2.S vaccination and SARS-CoV-2 variants. On the study more broadly: Administration of Ad26.COV2.S was intramuscular, either once or twice 56 days apart. General study points: Marked by substantial breadth, spike-specific CD8+ and CD4+ T cell responses were reportedly seen after vaccination.

Clones were sequenced by immunoSEQ multiplex PCR, and TCRdb holds only the in-frame ones, with some missing. The data show 360,000 or so clones, about nine tenths seen once. Comment on this clone: The antigen is unknown.

Specified treatment: about 20 received Ad26.COV2.S at low or high dose, single or two shots; 5 received placebo; per-sample allocation not given. Day 63 after the first injection of vaccine or placebo was the sampling time. Immunization relied on an Ad26 vector, which expressed Wuhan-strain SARS-CoV-2 spike. Trimming cost V 1 base and J 9 bases; bases outside gene matches: 3. CDR1 is SGHAT, CDR2 FQNNGV, per germline. The CDR3 runs to 13 residues. The material sequenced was peripheral blood, taken in a trial of Ad26.COV2.S vaccine versus placebo. The TCR comes from a person aged 18-65 years who received the Ad26.COV2.S COVID-19 vaccine or a placebo. The chain recombines TRBV11-2 with TRBJ2-7, with 10 positions matching TRBD1. The CDR3 loop reads CASSLVDRGPQYF. CDR3 nucleotides: TGTGCCAGCAGCTTAGTTGACAGGGGGCCGCAGTACTTC.